These 2 T cell receptor beta chains were all obtained from the same sample, sequenced in a study of cytomegalovirus exposure and HLA in healthy donors. Primers: 60 Vbeta forward and 13 Jbeta reverse. The protocol was immunoSEQ multiplex PCR, while the TCRdb copy is restricted to in-frame clones and leaves out a portion. The profile shows about 190,000 clones, approximately 88% of them singletons. The material sequenced was PBMCs. Receptors originate from a boy younger than 18 in good health and CMV-seronegative.

The V gene is TRBV7-9, the J gene TRBJ2-1, with D maybe TRBD2 (5 bases). Germline CDR1 is SEHNR and CDR2 is FQNEAQ (reference sequence). Deletions cut 1 base from V and 8 bases from J, with 9 bases between. The CDR3 is made up of 13 amino acids. The CDR3 region has the DNA TGTGCCAGCAGCTTAGAGTTGGGAGATGAGCAGTTCTTC. It encodes CASSLELGDEQFF.

This chain joins TRBV2 and TRBJ2-7, with D possibly being TRBD2 (5 bases). CDR3 length: 14 amino acids. Germline CDR1 reads SNHLY; CDR2 reads FYNNEI. Trimming took 7 bases from V and 0 from J, leaving 13 bases between them. CDR3 in amino acids: CASTKDGLSYEQYF. DNA of the CDR3: TGTGCCAGCACCAAAGACGGACTCTCCTACGAGCAGTACTTC.